The rows below give T cell receptor beta chains drawn from one sample of a study of T cell clonotyping in hematopoietic cell transplantation. Here immunoSEQ multiplex PCR was the method, and the copy in TCRdb shows in-frame clones only, minus some. The profile shows 15,000 or so clones, roughly 83% of them singletons. The sequencing used PBMCs, collected 100 days after allogeneic stem cell transplant. Receptors originate from a female patient between 40 and 55 years old who had an allogeneic stem cell transplant from a related donor, so T cells may come from the graft donor. Some clones in this sample may be carry-over from other donors' samples. The CDR3 runs from the conserved cysteine through the conserved F or W. D genes are given only for firm matches. Only some rows state a clone size, as once, few, many or a class for expanded clones.

D: .
size: .
V: TRBV5-4
J: TRBJ1-1
CDR3: CASSNGGRAKNTEAFF
DNA: TGTGCCAGCTCAAACGGTGGACGGGCAAAGAACACTGAAGCTTTCTTT

D: .
size: .
V: TRBV29-1
J: TRBJ2-7
CDR3: CSVEETEGNEQYF
DNA: TGCAGCGTTGAGGAGACAGAGGGCAACGAGCAGTACTTC

D: TRBD2
size: few
V: TRBV7-9
J: TRBJ2-2
CDR3: CASSGWTSGGDLTGELFF
DNA: TGTGCCAGCAGCGGATGGACTAGCGGGGGCGACCTTACCGGGGAGCTGTTTTTT

D: TRBD1
size: once
V: TRBV7-9
J: TRBJ2-7
CDR3: CASSSGQISYEQYF
DNA: TGTGCCAGCAGCTCGGGACAGATCTCCTACGAGCAGTACTTC

D: TRBD1
size: .
V: TRBV5-1
J: TRBJ2-7
CDR3: CASSSGQASYEQYF
DNA: TGCGCCAGCAGCTCAGGACAGGCCTCCTACGAGCAGTACTTC

D: .
size: .
V: TRBV5-6
J: TRBJ2-7
CDR3: CASSLYSSYEQYF
DNA: TGTGCCAGCAGCTTATACAGCTCCTACGAGCAGTACTTC

D: .
size: .
V: TRBV19
J: TRBJ1-2
CDR3: CASEGYGYTF
DNA: TGTGCCAGCGAGGGGTATGGCTACACCTTC

D: TRBD2
size: .
V: TRBV5-6
J: TRBJ2-5
CDR3: CASSLDGLAGVPQETQYF
DNA: TGTGCCAGCAGCTTGGATGGGCTAGCGGGAGTACCCCAAGAGACCCAGTACTTC

D: .
size: .
V: TRBV19
J: TRBJ2-2
CDR3: CASSIQGGPGELFF
DNA: TGTGCCAGTAGTATACAGGGGGGCCCCGGGGAGCTGTTTTTT

D: .
size: few
V: TRBV21-1
J: TRBJ2-7
CDR3: CASSNQGDRARYEQYF
DNA: TGTGCCAGCAGCAATCAGGGGGACAGGGCGCGCTACGAGCAGTACTTC

D: .
size: .
V: TRBV19
J: TRBJ1-1
CDR3: CASQWESTEAFF
DNA: TGTGCCAGCCAGTGGGAAAGCACTGAAGCTTTCTTT

D: TRBD1
size: .
V: TRBV25-1
J: TRBJ1-2
CDR3: CASSEPGQGFYGYTF
DNA: TGTGCCAGCAGTGAACCGGGACAGGGCTTCTATGGCTACACCTTC

D: .
size: .
V: TRBV6-5
J: TRBJ2-7
CDR3: CASSYGTLLSYEQYF
DNA: TGTGCCAGCAGTTACGGGACACTTCTCTCCTACGAGCAGTACTTC

D: .
size: .
V: TRBV28
J: TRBJ1-2
CDR3: CASSAMGYGYTF
DNA: TGTGCCAGCAGTGCCATGGGCTATGGCTACACCTTC

D: .
size: .
V: TRBV6-4
J: TRBJ2-3
CDR3: CASSSSAGSGSGTQYF
DNA: .

D: TRBD1
size: .
V: TRBV28
J: TRBJ1-5
CDR3: CAIRGQGRGHF
DNA: TGTGCCATCAGGGGGCAGGGGAGAGGGCATTTT

D: .
size: .
V: TRBV1
J: TRBJ2-3
CDR3: CTSRLRQGSNTDTQYF
DNA: TGCACCAGCAGGCTACGACAGGGTTCGAACACAGATACGCAGTATTTT

D: TRBD2
size: few
V: TRBV27
J: TRBJ2-3
CDR3: CASRAQLAGSTDTQYF
DNA: TGTGCCAGCAGGGCCCAACTAGCGGGTAGCACAGATACGCAGTATTTT

D: TRBD1
size: .
V: TRBV27
J: TRBJ1-2
CDR3: CASSLSYRGDRDYGYTF
DNA: TGTGCCAGCAGTTTATCATATCGGGGGGACAGGGACTATGGCTACACCTTC

D: TRBD1
size: .
V: TRBV2
J: TRBJ2-1
CDR3: CASRATGPHNEQFF
DNA: TGTGCCAGCAGGGCGACAGGGCCCCACAATGAGCAGTTCTTC

D: TRBD1
size: .
V: TRBV30
J: TRBJ1-1
CDR3: CAWSVDPGQKAFF
DNA: TGTGCCTGGAGTGTTGATCCGGGACAGAAAGCTTTCTTT

D: TRBD2
size: .
V: TRBV13
J: TRBJ2-3
CDR3: CASSPGLAGRPSTDTQYF
DNA: TGTGCCAGCAGCCCGGGACTAGCGGGACGCCCTAGCACAGATACGCAGTATTTT

D: TRBD1
size: .
V: TRBV19
J: TRBJ1-5
CDR3: CASSHRGQGGGNQPQHF
DNA: TGTGCCAGTAGCCATCGGGGACAGGGAGGTGGCAATCAGCCCCAGCATTTT

D: .
size: .
V: TRBV4-1
J: TRBJ2-5
CDR3: CASSQVPVGETQYF
DNA: TGCGCCAGCAGCCAAGTCCCGGTCGGAGAGACCCAGTACTTC

D: TRBD1
size: .
V: TRBV5-1
J: TRBJ1-2
CDR3: CASSSRQGSYGYTF
DNA: TGCGCCAGCAGCTCGCGACAGGGGAGCTATGGCTACACCTTC

D: .
size: .
V: TRBV4-1
J: TRBJ2-2
CDR3: CASRLSPGASTGELFF
DNA: TGCGCCAGCAGGCTCAGCCCGGGGGCCAGCACCGGGGAGCTGTTTTTT

D: .
size: few
V: TRBV6-1
J: TRBJ2-2
CDR3: CASSGTRGGELFF
DNA: TGTGCCAGCAGTGGGACGAGGGGCGGGGAGCTGTTTTTT